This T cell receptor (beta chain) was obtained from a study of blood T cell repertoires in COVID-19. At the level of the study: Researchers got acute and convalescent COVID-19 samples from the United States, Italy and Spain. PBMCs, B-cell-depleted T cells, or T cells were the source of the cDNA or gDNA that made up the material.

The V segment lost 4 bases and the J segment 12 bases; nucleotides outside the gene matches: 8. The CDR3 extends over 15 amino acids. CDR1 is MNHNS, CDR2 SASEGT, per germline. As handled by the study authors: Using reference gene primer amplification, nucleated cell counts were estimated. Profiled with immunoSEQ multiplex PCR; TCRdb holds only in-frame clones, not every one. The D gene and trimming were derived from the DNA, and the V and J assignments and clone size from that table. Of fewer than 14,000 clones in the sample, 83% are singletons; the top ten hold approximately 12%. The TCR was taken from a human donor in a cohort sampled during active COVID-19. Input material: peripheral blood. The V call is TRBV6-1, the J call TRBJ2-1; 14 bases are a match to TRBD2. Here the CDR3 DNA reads TGTGCCAGCAGTGGAGCGACTAGCGGGAGGGCCTGGCAGTTCTTC. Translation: CASSGATSGRAWQFF.